Sequencing of this T cell receptor beta chain was carried out in a study of blood T cell repertoires in COVID-19. Clones were read by immunoSEQ multiplex PCR, and TCRdb kept only the in-frame ones, dropping some. This sample yields about 200,000 clones, of which about 91% are seen a single time; under 3% belongs to the top ten. The CDR3 runs 19 residues. V dropped 2 bases and J dropped 4; count of bases not matched to a gene: 11. In germline, CDR1 is SEHNR, CDR2 FQNEAQ (reference sequence). The sample consisted of PBMCs or T cells enriched from blood (not recorded which). The chain recombines TRBV7-9 with TRBJ2-2; 12 bases map to TRBD2. The receptor comes from a woman aged 40 to 49 with acute COVID-19. CDR3 residues: CASSLLGGGLAGPTGELFF. The DNA for the CDR3 is TGTGCCAGCAGCTTACTCGGCGGGGGACTAGCGGGTCCCACCGGGGAGCTGTTTTTT.